This T cell receptor (beta chain) is drawn from a study of blood T cells in healthy people across ages. A sample-barcoded 5' primer and a J-beta primer mix were used in a second PCR of roughly 6 to 11 cycles. All samples yielded 2.5 million or more CDR3-containing paired-end reads. TCRdb redid the calling of the 5' RACE reads with MiXCR, one entry per CDR3 protein. The data show over a million distinct CDR3 sequences, around 42% seen once. This clonotype has more than one count but fewer than ten. Ranging in age from about 6 to 100, the donors were healthy Caucasian individuals from Russia. The draw of peripheral blood yielded around 9.6 milliliters from each donor. There are 15 residues in the CDR3. V shed 0 bases, J shed 5 bases, and the junction held 7 bases outside the gene matches. The germline gives CDR1 MGHRA, CDR2 YSYEKL.

The sequence derives from a woman between 18 and 30 years old in good health. The chain joins TRBV4-1 to TRBJ2-7; 7 bases map to TRBD2. Material for sequencing was blood. The CDR3 nucleotides are TGCGCCAGCAGCCAAGAGGGCGGACTAGATGACGAGCAGTACTTC. Protein product: CASSQEGGLDDEQYF.